One TCR beta chain is described in this entry. The antigen remains undetermined. This sample was taken from a study of tumor-infiltrating lymphocytes in localized non-small cell lung cancer. The study, taken as a whole, reports: IM1 and IM2 tumors showed no difference in T-cell fraction. TCR sequencing covered a subset of patients with enough tissue. Different pieces of the same tissue went to different assays, confounding technical variation with intratumor heterogeneity.

Clones were sequenced by immunoSEQ multiplex PCR, and TCRdb holds only the in-frame ones, with some missing. The top ten clones hold less than 3.5% of a sample with around 21,000 clones, 80% of them seen once. This receptor was identified in a human donor with non-small cell lung cancer. The sample consisted of lung tumor tissue.

CDR3 nucleotide sequence: TGTGCCAGCAGACAGAACATGAACACTGAAGCTTTCTTT. It codes for CASRQNMNTEAFF. The V gene is TRBV2, the J gene TRBJ1-1; D is uncertain. Per germline, CDR1 SNHLY and CDR2 FYNNEI. The length of the CDR3 is 13 residues. The ends were cut back, 6 bases at V and 0 bases at J, with 8 bases in the middle.